These 22 T cell receptor beta chains share one sample of origin, sequenced in a study of cytomegalovirus exposure and HLA in healthy donors. PCR involved 60 Vbeta and 13 Jbeta primers. Sequencing used immunoSEQ multiplex PCR; TCRdb keeps in-frame clones, though not all of them. The table for this sample gives around 50,000 clones. Sequencing was carried out using PBMCs. Every receptor here comes from a woman between 45 and 65 years old in good health and CMV-seropositive.

The chain is built from TRBV7-2 and TRBJ2-3; D might be TRBD2 (6 bases). CDR1 and CDR2 (germline): SGHTA, FQGNSA. This CDR3 contains 15 residues. The germline V and J ends were trimmed by 1 base and 4 bases, with 12 bases remaining between them. CDR3 protein: CASSLDSGRSDTQYF. The CDR3 region has the DNA TGTGCCAGCAGCTTAGACTCGGGGAGGTCAGATACGCAGTATTTT.

J is TRBJ1-4 and V is TRBV14, with 8 nucleotides matching TRBD1. Germline V gene sequence: CDR1 SGHDN, CDR2 FVKESK. Trimming took 8 bases from V and 6 from J; bases not matched to a gene: 5. The CDR3 sequence is 13 residues long. DNA for the CDR3: TGTGCCAGCCAGGGACAGGCTTATGAAAAACTGTTTTTT. Its translation is CASQGQAYEKLFF.

V gene TRBV28 combines with J gene TRBJ2-7; possibly TRBD2 for D (5 bases). V gave up 7 bases and J gave up 0 bases, with 13 bases separating them. Germline values: CDR1 MDHEN, CDR2 SYDVKM. The length of the CDR3 is 14 residues. As DNA, the CDR3 is TGTGCCAGCACCCTCGGGATCCGCTCCTACGAGCAGTACTTC. Amino acids: CASTLGIRSYEQYF.

The genes are TRBV4-1 and TRBJ2-7; D may be TRBD1 (6 bases). Germline CDR1 MGHRA, CDR2 YSYEKL. This CDR3 spans 15 amino acids. Trimming left V 1 base short and J 0 bases short, with 10 bases between. The CDR3 loop reads CASSQGQGSSYEQYF. CDR3 bases: TGCGCCAGCAGCCAAGGTCAGGGGAGCTCCTACGAGCAGTACTTC.

The chain is built from TRBV7-9 and TRBJ2-7; D is unresolved. V was shortened by 4 bases and J by 4 bases, with 14 bases between the two germline ends. Germline V gene data show CDR1 as SEHNR and CDR2 as FQNEAQ (reference sequence). This CDR3 is built from 14 residues. The CDR3 DNA follows: TGTGCCAGCAGCTCGACACCCCAAGAATACGAGCAGTACTTC. This sequence encodes CASSSTPQEYEQYF. Based on the CDR3 plus reference TRBV7-9 and TRBJ2-7, the full variable domain is DTGVSQNPRHKITKRGQNVTFRCDPISEHNRLYWYRQTLGQGPEFLTYFQNEAQLEKSRLLSDRFSAERPKGSFSTLEIQRTEQGDSAMYLCASSSTPQEYEQYFGPGTRLTVT.

The chain couples TRBV11-2 to TRBJ2-1, with a weak D call TRBD1 (6 bases). Trimming pared 4 bases from V and 7 bases from J, leaving 11 bases between. Germline CDR1 reads SGHAT; CDR2 reads FQNNGV. The CDR3 totals 13 residues. The CDR3 loop reads CASSYHRENEQFF. The CDR3 DNA reads TGTGCCAGCAGCTACCACAGGGAGAATGAGCAGTTCTTC.

The J gene is TRBJ2-3, the V gene TRBV5-6; 8 bases agree with TRBD1. Looked up from germline, CDR1 is SGHDT and CDR2 is YYEEEE. Trimming took 4 bases from V and 1 from J; bases not matched to a gene: 5. The CDR3 contains 15 residues. DNA for the CDR3: TGTGCCAGCAGCGTAGGACAGGGTCGCACAGATACGCAGTATTTT. As protein: CASSVGQGRTDTQYF.

The rearrangement uses TRBV15 and TRBJ2-1, with 14 positions matching TRBD2. Germline V gene lookup returns CDR1 LNHNV and CDR2 YYDKDF (reference sequence). The CDR3 is 16 residues long. V shed 2 bases, J shed 7 bases, and the junction held 4 bases outside the gene matches. Written as DNA, the CDR3 is TGTGCCACCAGCAGATTGACTAGCGGGGGGGCGAATGAGCAGTTCTTC. It specifies CATSRLTSGGANEQFF. Full variable domain (missing parts from reference TRBV15 and TRBJ2-1): DAMVIQNPRYQVTQFGKPVTLSCSQTLNHNVMYWYQQKSSQAPKLLFHYYDKDFNNEADTPDNFQSRRPNTSFCFLDIRSPGLGDTAMYLCATSRLTSGGANEQFFGPGTRLTVL.

The V call is TRBV7-2, the J call TRBJ1-5; 7 positions match TRBD1. The CDR3 length is 16 residues. Per germline, CDR1 SGHTA and CDR2 FQGNSA. Germline trimming cut 5 bases from V and 2 bases from J; bases unmatched to any gene: 9. CDR3 nucleotides: TGTGCCAGCAGCCCAAAAACAGGGGTTCGCAATCAGCCCCAGCATTTT. Protein product: CASSPKTGVRNQPQHF.

The CDR3 sequence: CASSLGGGGTEAFF. CDR3 in DNA: TGTGCCAGCAGCTTAGGCGGGGGGGGCACTGAAGCTTTCTTT. The chain has TRBV7-2 and TRBJ1-1; D perhaps matches TRBD1 (5 bases). Germline CDR1 reads SGHTA; CDR2 reads FQGNSA. The CDR3 covers 14 residues. The V end was cut by 1 base, the J end by 4 bases, with 10 bases between.

V gene TRBV18 combines with J gene TRBJ1-2; TRBD1 is a possible D gene (6 bases). V was trimmed by 6 bases and J by 4 bases, leaving 15 bases between them. Looked up from germline, CDR1 is KGHSH and CDR2 is LQKENI. This CDR3 is 14 amino acids long. As DNA, the CDR3 is TGTGCCAGCTCCCAACAGGGTGACTTCTATGGCTACACCTTC. Translation: CASSQQGDFYGYTF.

The DNA for the CDR3 is TGTGCCAGCAGTCGGACTCGCACAGATACGCAGTATTTT. It codes for CASSRTRTDTQYF. This chain links TRBV2 with TRBJ2-3; the D gene is possibly TRBD2 (5 bases). V shed 5 bases and J shed 1 base, with 7 bases lying between them. This CDR3 spans 13 amino acids. Germline CDR1 and CDR2: SNHLY and FYNNEI.

V gene TRBV6-1 combines with J gene TRBJ1-3; D is undetermined. This CDR3 region has 17 residues. The V and J ends lost 2 bases and 4 bases respectively, with 18 bases between them. The germline V gene encodes CDR1 MNHNS and CDR2 SASEGT. The CDR3 spells CASSEHSHISSGNTIYF. Here the CDR3 DNA reads TGTGCCAGCAGTGAACATAGCCACATCTCCTCGGGAAACACCATATATTTT.

This chain uses TRBV5-1 with TRBJ2-7; tentatively, D is TRBD1 (6 bases). V was pared by 0 bases and J by 5 bases, with 21 bases between. Germline V gene data show CDR1 as SGHRS and CDR2 as YFSETQ. The CDR3 covers 17 residues. CDR3 coding DNA: TGCGCCAGCAGCTTGGTCTCCCGTGGCAGGGACACCCACGAGCAGTACTTC. Residues: CASSLVSRGRDTHEQYF.

This rearrangement joins TRBV2 to TRBJ2-1; TRBD2 might be the D (7 bases). CDR1 SNHLY and CDR2 FYNNEI come from the germline V gene. The CDR3 sequence is 15 residues long. V shed 7 bases and J shed 4 bases, with 17 bases lying between them. The CDR3 spells CASMTPGGPYNEQFF. The CDR3 DNA reads TGTGCCAGCATGACCCCGGGGGGCCCTTACAATGAGCAGTTCTTC.

The V and J genes are TRBV5-1 and TRBJ1-1; tentatively, D is TRBD1 (6 bases). CDR1 and CDR2 from the germline V gene are SGHRS and YFSETQ. CDR3 length: 15 amino acids. Between the trimmed V and J ends, which lost 3 bases and 4 bases, there was a span of 16 bases. CDR3 amino acids: CASSSHGGRRTEAFF. In DNA, the CDR3 is TGCGCCAGCAGCTCGCACGGGGGGCGACGCACTGAAGCTTTCTTT.

The chain couples TRBV5-1 to TRBJ2-5; 9 bases map to TRBD1. CDR3 size: 15 residues. Trimming removed 3 bases from V and 2 bases from J; junction bases left unmatched: 5. Germline V gives CDR1 SGHRS, CDR2 YFSETQ. The CDR3 reads CASSWGTGLQETQYF. The CDR3 nucleotides read TGCGCCAGCAGCTGGGGGACAGGGTTGCAAGAGACCCAGTACTTC.

The genes are TRBV11-2 and TRBJ2-5; 13 bases map to TRBD2. CDR1 is SGHAT and CDR2 is FQNNGV in the germline V gene. V trimming: 5 bases; J trimming: 3 bases; junction bases outside the gene matches: 3. The CDR3 is made up of 15 amino acids. The CDR3 DNA sequence: TGTGCCAGCAGCCGGACTAGCGGGGGAGAAGAGACCCAGTACTTC. Translation: CASSRTSGGEETQYF.

CDR3 DNA: TGTGCCTGGAGTGTATTGGCAGGGGCAGCCGAGCAGTACTTC. Its translation: CAWSVLAGAAEQYF. The V and J genes are TRBV30 and TRBJ2-7, with D tentatively TRBD1 (6 bases). CDR3 size: 14 residues. The V gene lost 0 bases and the J gene lost 6 bases, with 15 bases spanning the gap. Germline loops: CDR1 GTSNPN, CDR2 SVGIG (reference sequence).

The chain couples TRBV7-8 to TRBJ1-2; 7 positions agree with TRBD1. Trimming at V came to 1 base and at J to 4 bases, leaving 0 bases not matched to a gene. Germline CDR1 and CDR2: SGHVS and FQNEAQ. The CDR3 runs to 13 residues. In DNA form, the CDR3 reads TGTGCCAGCAGCTTAGACAGGGGCTATGGCTACACCTTC. This translates into CASSLDRGYGYTF.

This chain uses TRBV6-5 with TRBJ2-1; 13 positions agree with TRBD2. Germline V gene sequence: CDR1 MNHEY, CDR2 SVGAGI. The V segment lost 5 bases and the J segment 7 bases; nucleotides outside the gene matches: 5. The CDR3 is 15 residues long. In nucleotides, the CDR3 is TGTGCCAGCAGTAAGCGGACTAGCGGGGGAAATGAGCAGTTCTTC. Amino acids: CASSKRTSGGNEQFF.

The rearrangement uses TRBV18 and TRBJ2-3; no firm D call. This CDR3 has 16 amino acids. Germline V gene lookup returns CDR1 KGHSH and CDR2 LQKENI. V lost 6 bases and J 1 base, leaving 17 bases between the germline ends. The CDR3 is CASSRTFNAGTDTQYF. The DNA for the CDR3 is TGTGCCAGCTCGCGAACCTTTAATGCTGGCACAGATACGCAGTATTTT.